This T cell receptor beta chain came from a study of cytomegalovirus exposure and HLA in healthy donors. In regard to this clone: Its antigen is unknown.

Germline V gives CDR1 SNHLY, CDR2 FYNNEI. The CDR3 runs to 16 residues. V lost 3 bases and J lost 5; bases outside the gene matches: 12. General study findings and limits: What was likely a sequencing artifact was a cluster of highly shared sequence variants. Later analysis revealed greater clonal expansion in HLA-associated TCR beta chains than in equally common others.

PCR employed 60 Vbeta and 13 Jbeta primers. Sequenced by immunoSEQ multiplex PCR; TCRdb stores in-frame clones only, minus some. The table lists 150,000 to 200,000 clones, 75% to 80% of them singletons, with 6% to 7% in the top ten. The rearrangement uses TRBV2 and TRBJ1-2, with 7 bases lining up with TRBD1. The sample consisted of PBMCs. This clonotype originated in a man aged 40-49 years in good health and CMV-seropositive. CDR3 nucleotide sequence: TGTGCCAGCAGTGAGTCGGGGACAGTCCTAACTTATGGCTACACCTTC. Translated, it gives CASSESGTVLTYGYTF.